The sequence of this TCR beta chain was determined in a study of blood T cell repertoires in COVID-19. As for the study in general: Acute-phase and convalescent COVID-19 samples originated in the United States, Italy and Spain.

Clones were read by immunoSEQ multiplex PCR, and TCRdb kept only the in-frame ones, dropping some. This table holds some 300,000 clones, approximately 89% found once. The CDR3 consists of 13 residues. Trimming shortened V by 5 bases and J by 5 bases, and 12 bases separated the two germline ends. The germline V gene encodes CDR1 SGHAT and CDR2 FQNNGV. The chain links TRBV11-2 to TRBJ1-1; D gene unclear. This sequence originates from a woman aged 25-40 years who had recovered from COVID-19. Sequencing was performed on peripheral blood. The CDR3, as DNA: TGTGCCAGCAGCCCCGCCCGAGGGACTGAAGCTTTCTTT. This translates into CASSPARGTEAFF.